Each of the 10 T cell receptor beta chains below was sequenced from the same sample in a study of T cell responses to AZD1222 COVID-19 vaccine. Here immunoSEQ multiplex PCR was the method, and the copy in TCRdb shows in-frame clones only, minus some. The sample consists of roughly 120,000 clones, roughly 84% of them appearing once. The sample here was peripheral blood, taken on day 0 of AZD1222 vaccination. The receptors derive from an adult in good health.

The V and J genes are TRBV12-3 or TRBV12-4 and TRBJ2-5, with a weak D call TRBD2 (7 bases). The CDR3 loop spans 13 amino acids. V gave up 9 bases and J gave up 2 bases, with 13 bases separating them. The CDR3 region is CASKGGAQETQYF. In DNA, the CDR3 is TGTGCCAGTAAGGGGGGGGCTCAAGAGACCCAGTACTTC.

The chain uses TRBV4-1 and TRBJ1-4; D remains unclear. Germline V lookup: CDR1 MGHRA, CDR2 YSYEKL. With 5 bases removed from V and 4 bases from J, the gap between germline ends came to 11 bases. The length of the CDR3 is 14 residues. The DNA for the CDR3 is TGCGCCAGCAGCACCCAGAAATTTAATGAAAAACTGTTTTTT. Amino acid sequence: CASSTQKFNEKLFF.

The V gene is TRBV5-1, the J gene TRBJ2-1; 14 bases match TRBD2. The germline V gene has CDR1 SGHRS and CDR2 YFSETQ. The CDR3 spans 17 residues. Germline trimming cut 4 bases from V and 4 bases from J; bases unmatched to any gene: 7. CDR3 nucleotides: TGCGCCAGCAGCCCAGGACTAGCGGGGGGCGTATACAATGAGCAGTTCTTC. This codes for CASSPGLAGGVYNEQFF.

This chain joins TRBV6-6 and TRBJ2-1, with D possibly called TRBD1 or TRBD2 (5 bases each). This CDR3 has 14 amino acids. The V end was cut by 6 bases, the J end by 2 bases, with 11 bases between. From germline, CDR1 is MNHNY and CDR2 SVGAGI (reference sequence). The CDR3, as DNA: TGTGCCAGCAGGGGGGAGCGCGCCTACAATGAGCAGTTCTTC. Residues: CASRGERAYNEQFF.

The chain uses TRBV11-3 and TRBJ1-2, with TRBD1 matching 12 bases. Germline loops: CDR1 SGHNT, CDR2 YENEEA. The CDR3 totals 16 residues. Trimming at V came to 2 bases and at J to 7 bases, leaving 8 bases not matched to a gene. DNA of the CDR3: TGTGCCAGCAGCTTACCCATTGGGACAGGGGGCTCTGGCTACACCTTC. This gives the protein CASSLPIGTGGSGYTF.

To note about this clone: The junction does not match germline at one end; this may be a read error. The gene calls are TRBV7-8 and TRBJ1-6; D remains ambiguous. From germline, CDR1 is SGHVS and CDR2 FQNEAQ. The CDR3 spans 16 residues. DNA of the CDR3: TGTGCCAGCAACTTAGACGCTGGCTCCTATAATTCACCCCTCCACTTT. This encodes CASNLDAGSYNSPLHF.

This clone was counted a single time. This rearrangement joins TRBV28 to TRBJ1-1; the D is unclear. The germline V gene encodes CDR1 MDHEN and CDR2 SYDVKM. The V end was cut by 7 bases, the J end by 1 base, with 10 bases between. The CDR3 totals 13 residues. CDR3: CASKRGENTEAFF. The CDR3 DNA is TGTGCCAGCAAGCGGGGAGAGAACACTGAAGCTTTCTTT.

The chain joins TRBV23-1 to TRBJ2-7; D is perhaps TRBD1 (7 bases). TRBV23-1 is treated as an ORF (open reading frame) with a function not yet certain. Trimming shortened V by 10 bases and J by 5 bases, and 21 bases separated the two germline ends. CDR3 length equals 14 residues. The CDR3 region is CATTRGTVPHEQYF. CDR3 bases: TGCGCCACCACCCGGGGGACAGTCCCCCACGAGCAGTACTTC.

The chain recombines TRBV6-4 with TRBJ2-1; no clear D gene. This CDR3 spans 13 amino acids. CDR1 MRHNA and CDR2 SNTAGT come from the germline V gene. V lost 4 bases to trimming and J lost 5 bases, with 9 bases between them. The CDR3 DNA is TGTGCCAGCAGTGTTCTGGAGAACAATGAGCAGTTCTTC. Translated: CASSVLENNEQFF.

The chain carries TRBV28 and TRBJ2-1, with D tentatively TRBD2 (7 bases). The V gene's germline CDR1 is MDHEN and CDR2 SYDVKM. V was trimmed by 3 bases and J by 0 bases, leaving 15 bases between them. The length of the CDR3 is 17 residues. CDR3 sequence reads: CASSLAGALASYNEQFF. The CDR3 DNA reads TGTGCCAGCAGTTTGGCGGGGGCTCTGGCCTCCTACAATGAGCAGTTCTTC.